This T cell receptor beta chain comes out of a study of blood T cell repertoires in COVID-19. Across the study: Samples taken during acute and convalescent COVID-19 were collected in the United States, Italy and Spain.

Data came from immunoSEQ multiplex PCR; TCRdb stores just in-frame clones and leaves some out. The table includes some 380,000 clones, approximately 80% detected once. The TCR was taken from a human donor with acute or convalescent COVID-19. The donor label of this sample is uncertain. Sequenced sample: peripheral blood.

CDR3 residues: CASSQERLSGKVVDTQYF. CDR3 nucleotide sequence: TGTGCCAGCAGCCAAGAGCGGTTGAGCGGGAAGGTGGTGGATACGCAGTATTTT. The chain has TRBV3-1 (or the pseudogene TRBV3-2) and TRBJ2-3; 7 bases map to TRBD2. CDR3 length equals 18 residues. The germline CDR1 and CDR2 sequences are LGHDT and YNNKEL (reference sequence). Trimming at V came to 0 bases and at J to 6 bases, leaving 15 bases not matched to a gene.